Below, 2 T cell receptor beta chains from the same sample are listed, as sequenced in a study of cytomegalovirus exposure and HLA in healthy donors. PCR used 60 Vbeta primers and 13 Jbeta primers. The protocol was immunoSEQ multiplex PCR, while the TCRdb copy is restricted to in-frame clones and leaves out a portion. The data show around 120,000 clones, with 81% seen just once and around 4.2% held by the top ten. Sample: PBMCs. Receptors were obtained from a woman in her twenties or thirties in good health and CMV-seronegative.

The chain uses TRBV11-2 and TRBJ2-5, with TRBD1 matching over 7 bases. J gave up 2 bases and V 5 bases, and 5 bases lay outside the gene matches. CDR3 length: 14 amino acids. The V gene's germline CDR1 is SGHAT and CDR2 FQNNGV. This CDR3 is CASSAHRGQETQYF. The CDR3 region has the DNA TGTGCCAGCAGCGCACACAGGGGTCAAGAGACCCAGTACTTC.

The chain uses TRBV4-1 and TRBJ2-3; D call uncertain. The V gene's germline CDR1 is MGHRA and CDR2 YSYEKL. The V end was cut by 1 base, the J end by 4 bases, with 3 bases between. This CDR3 comprises 12 residues. The CDR3 sequence: CASSQVSDTQYF. CDR3 sequence (DNA): TGCGCCAGCAGCCAAGTCTCAGATACGCAGTATTTT.